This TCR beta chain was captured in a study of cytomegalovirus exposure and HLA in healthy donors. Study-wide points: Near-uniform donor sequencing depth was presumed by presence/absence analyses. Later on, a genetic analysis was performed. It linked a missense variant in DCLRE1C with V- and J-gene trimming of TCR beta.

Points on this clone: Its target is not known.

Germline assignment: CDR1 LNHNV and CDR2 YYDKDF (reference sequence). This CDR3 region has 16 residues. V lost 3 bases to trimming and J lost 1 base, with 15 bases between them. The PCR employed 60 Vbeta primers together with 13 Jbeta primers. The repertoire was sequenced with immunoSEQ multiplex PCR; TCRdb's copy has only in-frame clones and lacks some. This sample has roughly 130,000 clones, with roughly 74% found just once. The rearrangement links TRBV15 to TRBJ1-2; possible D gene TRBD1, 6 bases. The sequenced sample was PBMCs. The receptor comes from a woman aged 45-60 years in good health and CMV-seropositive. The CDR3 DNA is TGTGCCACCAGCAGGAGCCGACAGGCGAATAACTATGGCTACACCTTC. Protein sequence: CATSRSRQANNYGYTF.